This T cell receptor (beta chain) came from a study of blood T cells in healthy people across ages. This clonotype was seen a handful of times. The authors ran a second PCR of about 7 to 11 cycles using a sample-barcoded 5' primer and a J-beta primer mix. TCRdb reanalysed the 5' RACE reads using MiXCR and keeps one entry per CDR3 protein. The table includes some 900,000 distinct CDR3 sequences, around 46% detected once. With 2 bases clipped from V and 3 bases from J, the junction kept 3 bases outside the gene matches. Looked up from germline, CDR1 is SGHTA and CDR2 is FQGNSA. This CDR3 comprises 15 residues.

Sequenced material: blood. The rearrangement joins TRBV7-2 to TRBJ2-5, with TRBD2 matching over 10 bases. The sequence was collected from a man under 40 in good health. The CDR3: CASSLSTSGEETQYF. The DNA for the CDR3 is TGTGCCAGCAGCTTAAGCACTAGCGGGGAAGAGACCCAGTACTTC.